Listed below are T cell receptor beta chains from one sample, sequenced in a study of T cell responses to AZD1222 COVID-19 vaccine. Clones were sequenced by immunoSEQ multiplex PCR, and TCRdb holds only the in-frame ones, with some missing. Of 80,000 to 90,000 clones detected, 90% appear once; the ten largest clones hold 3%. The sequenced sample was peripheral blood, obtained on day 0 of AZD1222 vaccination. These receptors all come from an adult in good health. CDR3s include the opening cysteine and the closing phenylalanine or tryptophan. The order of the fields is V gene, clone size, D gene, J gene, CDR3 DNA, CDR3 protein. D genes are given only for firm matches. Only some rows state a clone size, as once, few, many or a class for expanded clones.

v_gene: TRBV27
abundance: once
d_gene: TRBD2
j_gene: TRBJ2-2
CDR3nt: TGTGCCAGCAAGACAGGACTAGCGGGAGTAAGGGGCGGGGAGCTGTTTTTT
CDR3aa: CASKTGLAGVRGGELFF

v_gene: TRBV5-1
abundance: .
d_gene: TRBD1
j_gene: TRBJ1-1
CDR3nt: TGCGCCAGCAGCTTGCGGGGACAGGGGCCCACTGAAGCTTTCTTT
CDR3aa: CASSLRGQGPTEAFF

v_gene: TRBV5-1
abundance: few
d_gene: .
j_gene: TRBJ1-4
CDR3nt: TGCGCCAGCAGCTTGGGAGGGCCTAATGAAAAACTGTTTTTT
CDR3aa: CASSLGGPNEKLFF

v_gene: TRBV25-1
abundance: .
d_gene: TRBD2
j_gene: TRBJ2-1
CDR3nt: TGTGCCAGTCACCGGGGACTAGCGGGAGAGGGTGAGCAGTTCTTC
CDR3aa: CASHRGLAGEGEQFF

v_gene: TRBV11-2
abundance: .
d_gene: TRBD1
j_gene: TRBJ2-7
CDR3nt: TGTGCCAGCAGCTTTATCAACAGGGGGTCCTACGAGCAGTACTTC
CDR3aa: CASSFINRGSYEQYF

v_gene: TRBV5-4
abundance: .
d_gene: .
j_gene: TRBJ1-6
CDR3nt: TGTGCCAGCAGCTTTGTACCGGGGATCGGGGATTCACCCCTCCACTTT
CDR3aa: CASSFVPGIGDSPLHF

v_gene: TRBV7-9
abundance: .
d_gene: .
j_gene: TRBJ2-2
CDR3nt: TGTGCCAGCCTCTGGCGCACCGGGGAGCTGTTTTTT
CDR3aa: CASLWRTGELFF

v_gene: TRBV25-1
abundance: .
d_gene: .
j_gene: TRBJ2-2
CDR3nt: TGTGCCAGCAGTGAATCTGGCAGGGCGGCCGGGGAGCTGTTTTTT
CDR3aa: CASSESGRAAGELFF

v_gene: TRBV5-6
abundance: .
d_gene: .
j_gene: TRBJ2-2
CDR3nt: TGTGCCAGCAGCCCACGGACGGTCCAAGGCGGGGAGCTGTTTTTT
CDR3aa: CASSPRTVQGGELFF

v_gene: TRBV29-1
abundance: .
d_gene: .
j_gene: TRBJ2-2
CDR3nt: TGCAGCGTTGAAGATAAAAGCCCTCAGGAGAGCGGGGAGCTGTTTTTT
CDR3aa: CSVEDKSPQESGELFF

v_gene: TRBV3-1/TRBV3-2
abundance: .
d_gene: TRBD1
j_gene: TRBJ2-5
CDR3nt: TGTGCCAGCAGCCAAGTCGGGAACAGGGGGCGCACAGAGACCCAGTACTTC
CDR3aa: CASSQVGNRGRTETQYF

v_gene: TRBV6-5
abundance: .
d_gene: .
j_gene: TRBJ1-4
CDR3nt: TGTGCCAGCAGTTACTCGGGGACGGGGGATGAAAAACTGTTTTTT
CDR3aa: CASSYSGTGDEKLFF

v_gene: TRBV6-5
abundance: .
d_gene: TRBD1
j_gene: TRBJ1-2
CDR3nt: TGTGCCAGCAGAACAGGGGGCAGTGACTATGGCTACACCTTC
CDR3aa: CASRTGGSDYGYTF

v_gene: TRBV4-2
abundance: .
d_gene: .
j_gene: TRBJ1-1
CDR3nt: TGTGCCAGCAGCCAGGATAAGCTTTTAGGGAACACTGAAGCTTTCTTT
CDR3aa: CASSQDKLLGNTEAFF

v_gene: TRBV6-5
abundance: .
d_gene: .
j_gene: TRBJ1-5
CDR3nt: TGTGCCAGCAGTACCGGGACTCCCCGTCAGCCCCAGCATTTT
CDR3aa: CASSTGTPRQPQHF

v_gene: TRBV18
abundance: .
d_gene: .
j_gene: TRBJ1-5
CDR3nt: TGTGCCAGCTCACCACCAGGGCAGGGGCTTAGCAATCAGCCCCAGCATTTT
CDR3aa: CASSPPGQGLSNQPQHF

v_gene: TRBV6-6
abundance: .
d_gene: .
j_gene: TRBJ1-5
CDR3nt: TGTGCCACGGGGTCGGACAGAAGCAATCAGCCCCAGCATTTT
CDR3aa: CATGSDRSNQPQHF

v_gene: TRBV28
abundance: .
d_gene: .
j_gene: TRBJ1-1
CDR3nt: TGTGCCAGCAGTCTAGGACAGTGGGAGACTGAAGCTTTCTTT
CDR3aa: CASSLGQWETEAFF

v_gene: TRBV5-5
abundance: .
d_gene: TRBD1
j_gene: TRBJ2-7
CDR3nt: TGTGCCAGCAGCTCCAAAACCGGGACAGTTGCCCCCGAGCAGTACTTC
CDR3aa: CASSSKTGTVAPEQYF

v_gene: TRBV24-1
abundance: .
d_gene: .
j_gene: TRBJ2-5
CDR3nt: TGTGCCACCAGTGATACCAGCGTTCAAGAGACCCAGTACTTC
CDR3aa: CATSDTSVQETQYF

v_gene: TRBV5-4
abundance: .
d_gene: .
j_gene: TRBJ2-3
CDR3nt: TGTGCCAGCAGCTTTAGTCGGGCCACAGATACGCAGTATTTT
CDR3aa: CASSFSRATDTQYF

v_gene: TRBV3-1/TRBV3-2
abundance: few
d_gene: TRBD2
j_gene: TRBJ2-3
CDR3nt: TGTGCCAGCAGCCAAGATGGGGCGGGAGTAACCACAGATACGCAGTATTTT
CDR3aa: CASSQDGAGVTTDTQYF

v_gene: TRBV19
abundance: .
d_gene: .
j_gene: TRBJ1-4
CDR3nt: TGTGCCAGTAGTCCCGGGGGGGCTAATGAAAAACTGTTTTTT
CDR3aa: CASSPGGANEKLFF

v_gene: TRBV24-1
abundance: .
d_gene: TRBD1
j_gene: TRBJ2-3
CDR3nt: TGTGCCACCAGTGAAACAGGGGGCGGCACAGATACGCAGTATTTT
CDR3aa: CATSETGGGTDTQYF

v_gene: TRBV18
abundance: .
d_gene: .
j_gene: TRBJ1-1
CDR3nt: TGTGCCAGCTCACCACGGGAAACGAACACTGAAGCTTTCTTT
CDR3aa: CASSPRETNTEAFF

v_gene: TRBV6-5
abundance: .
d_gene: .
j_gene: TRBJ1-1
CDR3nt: TGTGCCAGCAGTTCTGGGACGAACACTGAAGCTTTCTTT
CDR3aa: CASSSGTNTEAFF

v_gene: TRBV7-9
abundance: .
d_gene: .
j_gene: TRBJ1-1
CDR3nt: TGTGCCAGCAGCACTAGACCGGATCGGAGGAACACTGAAGCTTTCTTT
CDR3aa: CASSTRPDRRNTEAFF

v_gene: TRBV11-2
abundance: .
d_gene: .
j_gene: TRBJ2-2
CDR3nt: TGTGCCAGCAGCTTAAGAGAGGCCGGGGAGCTGTTTTTT
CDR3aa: CASSLREAGELFF

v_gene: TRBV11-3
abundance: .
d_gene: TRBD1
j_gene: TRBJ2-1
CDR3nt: TGTGCCAGCAGCCGTCGGGGGACAGGGGTCAATGAGCAGTTCTTC
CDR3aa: CASSRRGTGVNEQFF

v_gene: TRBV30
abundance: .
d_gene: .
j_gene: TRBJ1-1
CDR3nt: TGTGCCTGGCGGACGGCCCTGAACACTGAAGCTTTCTTT
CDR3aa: CAWRTALNTEAFF

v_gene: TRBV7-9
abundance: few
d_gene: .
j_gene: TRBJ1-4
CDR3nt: TGTGCCAGCAGCTTTAGCGACGGGAGCGGTGAAAAACTGTTTTTT
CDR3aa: CASSFSDGSGEKLFF

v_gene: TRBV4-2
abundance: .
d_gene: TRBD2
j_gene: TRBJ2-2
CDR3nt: TGTGCCAGTTTTCCGACGACTAGCGGGAGGCCCGGGGAGCTGTTTTTT
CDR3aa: CASFPTTSGRPGELFF

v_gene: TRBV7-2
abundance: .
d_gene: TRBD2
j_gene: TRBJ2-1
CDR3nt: TGTGCCAGCAGCTTAGAACGACTAGCGGGAGGTCTCTACAATGAGCAGTTCTTC
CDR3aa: CASSLERLAGGLYNEQFF

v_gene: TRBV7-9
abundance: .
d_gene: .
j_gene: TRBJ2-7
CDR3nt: TGTGCCAGCAGCTTAGAAACGGGACTCCTCGAGCAGTACTTC
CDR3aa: CASSLETGLLEQYF

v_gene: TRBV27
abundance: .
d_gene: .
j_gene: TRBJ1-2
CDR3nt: TGTGCCAGCAGCATAACCGGGACCCGATTCAACTATGGCTACACCTTC
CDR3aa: CASSITGTRFNYGYTF

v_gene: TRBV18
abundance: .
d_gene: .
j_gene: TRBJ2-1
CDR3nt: TGTGCCAGCCATCCCCGGGGGTTCAATGAGCAGTTCTTC
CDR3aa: CASHPRGFNEQFF

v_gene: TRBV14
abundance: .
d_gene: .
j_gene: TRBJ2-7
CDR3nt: TGTGCCAGCAGCCAAGACCTGACCAGGGGGGGCGAGCAGTACTTC
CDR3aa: CASSQDLTRGGEQYF

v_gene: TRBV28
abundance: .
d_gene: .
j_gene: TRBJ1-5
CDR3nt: TGTGCCAGCAGTGGGAGATATAGCAATCAGCCCCAGCATTTT
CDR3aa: CASSGRYSNQPQHF

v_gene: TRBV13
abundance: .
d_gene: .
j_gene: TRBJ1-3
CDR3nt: TGTGCCAGCAGCCGGGCCCGCTCCGGAAACACCATATATTTT
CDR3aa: CASSRARSGNTIYF

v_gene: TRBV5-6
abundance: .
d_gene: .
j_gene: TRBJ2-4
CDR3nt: TGTGCCAGCAGCTTGTGGGCTCTCGGCAAAAACATTCAGTACTTC
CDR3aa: CASSLWALGKNIQYF